This record concerns one T cell receptor beta chain sequence. Antigen specificity is unknown. Naivety in CD8+ T cells corresponded to a CD45RO-CCR7+CD27+CD95- phenotype. This CDR3 contains 15 residues. This entry belongs to a study of CXCR3-negative and CXCR3-positive naive CD8 T cells. The study, taken as a whole, reports: Compared with CXCR3-negative naive cells, CXCR3-positive naive cells showed more hydrophobic TRB CDR3s. CXCR3-negative and CXCR3-positive naive cells shared comparable TRBV-TRBJ usage, but memory cells did not.

All TRB cDNA libraries came from 5' RACE performed with UMI labels. TCRdb re-called the 5' RACE reads; every CDR3 protein appears as one record, without DNA. The sample has some 99,000 distinct CDR3 sequences, and its top ten clones hold about 1%. This receptor was obtained from a human donor in good health. Some clones in this sample may be carry-over from other donors' samples. The chain recombines TRBV12-3 or TRBV12-4 with TRBJ2-6; TCRdb picks TRBD1, but there is no DNA to check that call. The material sequenced was naive CXCR3+ CD8+ T cells from blood. Noted subset: CD45RO-CCR7+CD27+CD95- naive CD8+ T cells expressing CXCR3 (TNR3+). CDR3 region: CASGTANSGANVLTF.